This is a list of T cell receptor beta chains from one sample in a study of cytomegalovirus exposure and HLA in healthy donors. Clones were read by immunoSEQ multiplex PCR, and TCRdb kept only the in-frame ones, dropping some. The data show about 130,000 clones, approximately 75% seen once. Sequenced material: PBMCs. The source of these receptors is a woman between 50 and 59 years old in good health and CMV-seronegative. Each CDR3 is given with its conserved first and last residue. The D gene is left open where the match is weak. Clone size is shown for a subset of rows, as once, few, many or a class of expanded clone.

J gene: TRBJ2-1
CDR3 length: 13
clone size: -
D gene: TRBD2
V gene: TRBV19
CDR3 protein: CASKLAGAIEQFF
CDR3 DNA: TGTGCCAGTAAGCTAGCGGGAGCGATTGAGCAGTTCTTC

J gene: TRBJ2-1
CDR3 length: 15
clone size: -
D gene: -
V gene: TRBV4-1
CDR3 protein: CASSQAERTYNEQFF
CDR3 DNA: TGCGCCAGCAGCCAAGCGGAGAGGACTTACAATGAGCAGTTCTTC

J gene: TRBJ2-1
CDR3 length: 14
clone size: -
D gene: TRBD2
V gene: TRBV6-5
CDR3 protein: CASKGGSISYEQFF
CDR3 DNA: TGTGCCAGCAAGGGCGGGAGTATTTCGTATGAGCAGTTCTTC

J gene: TRBJ2-7
CDR3 length: 12
clone size: -
D gene: -
V gene: TRBV5-6
CDR3 protein: CASSPGDYEQYF
CDR3 DNA: TGTGCCAGCAGCCCAGGTGACTACGAGCAGTACTTC

J gene: TRBJ2-7
CDR3 length: 14
clone size: -
D gene: TRBD2
V gene: TRBV28
CDR3 protein: CASTASAGDYEQYF
CDR3 DNA: TGTGCCAGCACAGCCTCAGCGGGGGACTACGAGCAGTACTTC

J gene: TRBJ2-1
CDR3 length: 14
clone size: -
D gene: TRBD1
V gene: TRBV29-1
CDR3 protein: CSVEGRQGVLEQFF
CDR3 DNA: TGCAGCGTTGAAGGGCGGCAGGGGGTATTGGAGCAGTTCTTC

J gene: TRBJ2-2
CDR3 length: 19
clone size: -
D gene: -
V gene: TRBV7-2
CDR3 protein: CASSSLRALNTTNTGELFF
CDR3 DNA: TGTGCCAGCAGCTCGCTCCGTGCACTTAATACTACGAACACCGGGGAGCTGTTTTTT

J gene: TRBJ2-5
CDR3 length: 14
clone size: -
D gene: -
V gene: TRBV5-6
CDR3 protein: CASSLGDIQETQYF
CDR3 DNA: TGTGCCAGCAGCTTGGGAGATATCCAAGAGACCCAGTACTTC

J gene: TRBJ2-1
CDR3 length: 16
clone size: -
D gene: TRBD2
V gene: TRBV28
CDR3 protein: CASTGLAGALGNEQFF
CDR3 DNA: TGTGCCAGCACTGGGTTAGCGGGAGCATTGGGAAATGAGCAGTTCTTC

J gene: TRBJ2-7
CDR3 length: 14
clone size: -
D gene: TRBD2
V gene: TRBV29-1
CDR3 protein: CSVPGRSSPYEQYF
CDR3 DNA: TGCAGCGTCCCCGGGAGGTCTTCCCCCTACGAGCAGTACTTC

J gene: TRBJ1-1
CDR3 length: 15
clone size: -
D gene: TRBD1
V gene: TRBV25-1
CDR3 protein: CASTSRGTGDTEAFF
CDR3 DNA: TGTGCCAGCACTAGCCGAGGGACAGGGGACACTGAAGCTTTCTTT

J gene: TRBJ1-3
CDR3 length: 13
clone size: few
D gene: -
V gene: TRBV7-2
CDR3 protein: CASSLVGRNTIYF
CDR3 DNA: TGTGCCAGCAGCTTAGTGGGCAGAAACACCATATATTTT

J gene: TRBJ1-1
CDR3 length: 18
clone size: -
D gene: -
V gene: TRBV28
CDR3 protein: CASSLPWESQGRNTEAFF
CDR3 DNA: TGTGCCAGCAGTTTGCCCTGGGAGTCTCAGGGGCGGAACACTGAAGCTTTCTTT

J gene: TRBJ1-2
CDR3 length: 15
clone size: -
D gene: -
V gene: TRBV30
CDR3 protein: CAWANDRTGNYGYTF
CDR3 DNA: TGTGCCTGGGCAAACGACCGGACGGGAAACTATGGCTACACCTTC

J gene: TRBJ1-5
CDR3 length: 15
clone size: -
D gene: -
V gene: TRBV2
CDR3 protein: CASRDSSSGNQPQHF
CDR3 DNA: TGTGCCAGCAGGGACAGTTCCTCGGGGAACCAGCCCCAGCATTTT

J gene: TRBJ1-2
CDR3 length: 16
clone size: -
D gene: -
V gene: TRBV7-9
CDR3 protein: CSSSDSHVRGNYGYTF
CDR3 DNA: TGTTCCAGCAGCGATTCCCACGTCCGAGGAAACTATGGCTACACCTTC

J gene: TRBJ1-1
CDR3 length: 16
clone size: few
D gene: -
V gene: TRBV11-2
CDR3 protein: CASSFQGLSMNTEAFF
CDR3 DNA: TGTGCCAGCAGCTTCCAGGGGCTGAGTATGAACACTGAAGCTTTCTTT

J gene: TRBJ1-1
CDR3 length: 18
clone size: -
D gene: -
V gene: TRBV4-1
CDR3 protein: CASSHPGMFGRGNTEAFF
CDR3 DNA: TGCGCCAGCAGCCACCCTGGAATGTTTGGTCGGGGAAACACTGAAGCTTTCTTT

J gene: TRBJ1-5
CDR3 length: 14
clone size: -
D gene: -
V gene: TRBV5-6
CDR3 protein: CASSLGQNNQPQHF
CDR3 DNA: TGTGCCAGCAGCTTGGGGCAGAACAATCAGCCCCAGCATTTT

J gene: TRBJ2-2
CDR3 length: 15
clone size: -
D gene: -
V gene: TRBV10-3
CDR3 protein: CAISKRGGVTGELFF
CDR3 DNA: TGTGCCATCAGCAAACGAGGGGGGGTCACCGGGGAGCTGTTTTTT

J gene: TRBJ2-1
CDR3 length: 17
clone size: -
D gene: TRBD2
V gene: TRBV15
CDR3 protein: CAISALTVSGSFDEQFF
CDR3 DNA: TGTGCCATCTCCGCCCTGACCGTAAGCGGGAGTTTCGATGAGCAGTTCTTC

J gene: TRBJ2-1
CDR3 length: 18
clone size: -
D gene: -
V gene: TRBV4-2
CDR3 protein: CASSQEFRTTGTYNEQFF
CDR3 DNA: TGTGCCAGCAGCCAAGAATTCCGGACAACCGGAACGTACAATGAGCAGTTCTTC

J gene: TRBJ2-7
CDR3 length: 13
clone size: -
D gene: -
V gene: TRBV7-2
CDR3 protein: CASSLSYSGEQYF
CDR3 DNA: TGTGCCAGCAGCTTATCCTACAGCGGGGAGCAGTACTTC

J gene: TRBJ1-3
CDR3 length: 16
clone size: -
D gene: TRBD1
V gene: TRBV15
CDR3 protein: CATSREATGAGNTIYF
CDR3 DNA: TGTGCCACCAGCAGAGAGGCGACAGGGGCTGGAAACACCATATATTTT

J gene: TRBJ2-7
CDR3 length: 14
clone size: -
D gene: -
V gene: TRBV11-3
CDR3 protein: CASSLAGASYEQYF
CDR3 DNA: TGTGCCAGCAGCTTAGCGGGAGCCTCCTACGAGCAGTACTTC

J gene: TRBJ1-1
CDR3 length: 16
clone size: -
D gene: -
V gene: TRBV7-9
CDR3 protein: CASSLPRGGADTEAFF
CDR3 DNA: TGTGCCAGCAGCTTACCACGAGGAGGGGCGGACACTGAAGCTTTCTTT

J gene: TRBJ2-5
CDR3 length: 16
clone size: -
D gene: -
V gene: TRBV10-3
CDR3 protein: CAISVGPGDAQETQYF
CDR3 DNA: TGTGCCATCAGTGTGGGACCAGGGGATGCCCAAGAGACCCAGTACTTC

J gene: TRBJ1-2
CDR3 length: 13
clone size: -
D gene: -
V gene: TRBV19
CDR3 protein: CASSEITAYGYTF
CDR3 DNA: TGTGCCAGTAGTGAGATCACTGCCTATGGCTACACCTTC

J gene: TRBJ1-5
CDR3 length: 13
clone size: many
D gene: -
V gene: TRBV28
CDR3 protein: CASSSGYSQPQHF
CDR3 DNA: TGTGCCAGCAGCTCAGGGTACAGTCAGCCCCAGCATTTT

J gene: TRBJ2-1
CDR3 length: 13
clone size: -
D gene: TRBD1
V gene: TRBV2
CDR3 protein: CASNLRTGFEQFF
CDR3 DNA: TGTGCCAGCAACCTGAGGACAGGGTTTGAGCAGTTCTTC

J gene: TRBJ2-5
CDR3 length: 15
clone size: -
D gene: TRBD1
V gene: TRBV6-5
CDR3 protein: CASSYWTGGVKTQYF
CDR3 DNA: TGTGCCAGCAGTTACTGGACAGGGGGCGTAAAGACCCAGTACTTC

J gene: TRBJ2-5
CDR3 length: 15
clone size: -
D gene: TRBD1
V gene: TRBV25-1
CDR3 protein: CASRARDREGETQYF
CDR3 DNA: TGTGCCAGCAGAGCGAGGGACAGAGAGGGGGAGACCCAGTACTTC

J gene: TRBJ2-1
CDR3 length: 15
clone size: -
D gene: TRBD2
V gene: TRBV5-5
CDR3 protein: CASSWLDTGGNEQFF
CDR3 DNA: TGTGCCAGCAGCTGGTTAGACACGGGGGGGAATGAGCAGTTCTTC

J gene: TRBJ1-5
CDR3 length: 15
clone size: -
D gene: -
V gene: TRBV6-1
CDR3 protein: CASSEGVHSNQPQHF
CDR3 DNA: TGTGCCAGCAGTGAAGGCGTTCATAGCAATCAGCCCCAGCATTTT

J gene: TRBJ2-5
CDR3 length: 17
clone size: -
D gene: TRBD2
V gene: TRBV4-2
CDR3 protein: CASSQDILAGAEETQYF
CDR3 DNA: TGTGCCAGCAGCCAAGATATATTAGCGGGAGCAGAAGAGACCCAGTACTTC

J gene: TRBJ2-1
CDR3 length: 13
clone size: -
D gene: TRBD1
V gene: TRBV29-1
CDR3 protein: CSVGGQVNNEQFF
CDR3 DNA: TGCAGCGTTGGGGGACAGGTGAACAATGAGCAGTTCTTC

J gene: TRBJ2-7
CDR3 length: 14
clone size: -
D gene: TRBD1
V gene: TRBV28
CDR3 protein: CASSRGQALPRQYF
CDR3 DNA: TGTGCCAGCAGCCGGGGACAGGCCCTGCCTCGGCAGTACTTC

J gene: TRBJ1-5
CDR3 length: 16
clone size: -
D gene: -
V gene: TRBV4-1
CDR3 protein: CASSQAGGRGNQPQHF
CDR3 DNA: TGCGCCAGCAGCCAAGCGGGGGGGCGGGGCAATCAGCCCCAGCATTTT

J gene: TRBJ2-1
CDR3 length: 15
clone size: -
D gene: TRBD2
V gene: TRBV10-3
CDR3 protein: CAISDQLAGAAEQFF
CDR3 DNA: TGTGCCATCAGTGATCAACTAGCGGGAGCGGCTGAGCAGTTCTTC

J gene: TRBJ2-1
CDR3 length: 17
clone size: -
D gene: TRBD2
V gene: TRBV27
CDR3 protein: CASSPGLAEPHLDEQFF
CDR3 DNA: TGTGCCAGCAGTCCCGGACTAGCGGAGCCCCATCTGGATGAGCAGTTCTTC

J gene: TRBJ2-3
CDR3 length: 15
clone size: -
D gene: TRBD2
V gene: TRBV7-3
CDR3 protein: CASSATSGRFDTQYF
CDR3 DNA: TGTGCCAGCAGCGCTACTAGCGGGAGGTTCGATACGCAGTATTTT

J gene: TRBJ1-2
CDR3 length: 13
clone size: few
D gene: -
V gene: TRBV28
CDR3 protein: CASSLWPGYGYTF
CDR3 DNA: TGTGCCAGCAGTTTATGGCCCGGCTATGGCTACACCTTC

J gene: TRBJ1-2
CDR3 length: 12
clone size: -
D gene: -
V gene: TRBV29-1
CDR3 protein: CSVGTGNIGYTF
CDR3 DNA: TGCAGCGTGGGAACAGGAAATATAGGCTACACCTTC

J gene: TRBJ2-7
CDR3 length: 15
clone size: few
D gene: TRBD2
V gene: TRBV11-2
CDR3 protein: CASSLVGLAAYEQYF
CDR3 DNA: TGTGCCAGCAGCTTAGTGGGACTAGCGGCCTACGAGCAGTACTTC

J gene: TRBJ2-7
CDR3 length: 13
clone size: -
D gene: -
V gene: TRBV13
CDR3 protein: CASSRDRSYEQYF
CDR3 DNA: TGTGCCAGCAGCCGTGACAGGTCCTACGAGCAGTACTTC

J gene: TRBJ1-5
CDR3 length: 14
clone size: -
D gene: -
V gene: TRBV7-9
CDR3 protein: CASSLLGLNQPQHF
CDR3 DNA: TGTGCCAGCAGCCTCCTGGGGCTTAATCAGCCCCAGCATTTT